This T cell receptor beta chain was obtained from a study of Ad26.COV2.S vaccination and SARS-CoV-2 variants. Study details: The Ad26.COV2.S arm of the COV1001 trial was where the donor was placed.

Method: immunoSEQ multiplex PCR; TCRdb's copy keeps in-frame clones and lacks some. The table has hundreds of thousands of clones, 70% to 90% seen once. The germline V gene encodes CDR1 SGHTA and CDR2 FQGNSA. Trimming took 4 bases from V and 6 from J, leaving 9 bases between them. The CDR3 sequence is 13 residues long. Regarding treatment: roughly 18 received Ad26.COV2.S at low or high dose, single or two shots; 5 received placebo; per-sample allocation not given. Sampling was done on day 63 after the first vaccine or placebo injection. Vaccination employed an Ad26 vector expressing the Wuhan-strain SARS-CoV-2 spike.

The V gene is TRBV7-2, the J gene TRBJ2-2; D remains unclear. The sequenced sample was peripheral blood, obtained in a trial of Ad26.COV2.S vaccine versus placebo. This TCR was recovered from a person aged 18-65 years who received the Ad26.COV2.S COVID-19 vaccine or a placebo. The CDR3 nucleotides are TGTGCCAGCAGCTACCCGGGCGCCGGGGAGCTGTTTTTT. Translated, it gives CASSYPGAGELFF.